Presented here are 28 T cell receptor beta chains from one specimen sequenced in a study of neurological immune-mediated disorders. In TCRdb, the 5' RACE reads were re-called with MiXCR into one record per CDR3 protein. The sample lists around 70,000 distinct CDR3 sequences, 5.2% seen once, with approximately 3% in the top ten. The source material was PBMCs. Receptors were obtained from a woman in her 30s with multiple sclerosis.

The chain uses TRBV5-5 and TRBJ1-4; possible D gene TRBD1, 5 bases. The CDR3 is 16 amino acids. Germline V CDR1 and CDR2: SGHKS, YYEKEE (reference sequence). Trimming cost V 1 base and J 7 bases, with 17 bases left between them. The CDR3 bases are TGTGCCAGCAGCTTGTATTCCTCAGGGCTGGGTGAAAAACTGTTTTTT. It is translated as CASSLYSSGLGEKLFF.

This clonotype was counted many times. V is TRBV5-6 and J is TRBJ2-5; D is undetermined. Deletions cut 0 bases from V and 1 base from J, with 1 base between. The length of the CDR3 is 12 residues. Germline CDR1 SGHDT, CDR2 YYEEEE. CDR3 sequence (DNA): TGTGCCAGCAGCTTGGCCCAAGAGACCCAGTACTTC. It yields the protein CASSLAQETQYF.

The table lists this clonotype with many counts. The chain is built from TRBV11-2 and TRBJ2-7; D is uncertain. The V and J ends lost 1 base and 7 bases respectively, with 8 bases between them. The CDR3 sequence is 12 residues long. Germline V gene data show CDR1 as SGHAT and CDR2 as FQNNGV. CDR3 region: CASSLAEVEQYF. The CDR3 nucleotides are TGTGCCAGCAGCTTAGCAGAGGTTGAGCAGTACTTC.

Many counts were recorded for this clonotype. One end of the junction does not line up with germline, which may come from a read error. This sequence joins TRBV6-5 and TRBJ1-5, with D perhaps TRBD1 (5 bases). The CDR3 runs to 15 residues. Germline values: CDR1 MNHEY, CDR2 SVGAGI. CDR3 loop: CASSYSRDSNQPQNF. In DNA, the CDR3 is TGTGCCAGCAGTTACTCCAGGGATAGCAATCAGCCCCAGAATTTT.

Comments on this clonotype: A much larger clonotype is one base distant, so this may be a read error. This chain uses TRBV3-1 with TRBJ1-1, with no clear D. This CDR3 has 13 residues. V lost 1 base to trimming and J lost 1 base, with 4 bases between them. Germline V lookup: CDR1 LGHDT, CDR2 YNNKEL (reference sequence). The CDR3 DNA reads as TGTGCCAGCAGCCAAGCAGAGAACACTGAAGCTTTCTTT. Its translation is CASSQAENTEAFF. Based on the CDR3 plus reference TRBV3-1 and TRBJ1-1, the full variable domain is DTAVSQTPKYLVTQMGNDKSIKCEQNLGHDTMYWYKQDSKKFLKIMFSYNNKELIINETVPNRFSPKSPDKAHLNLHINSLELGDSAVYFCASSQAENTEAFFGQGTRLTVV.

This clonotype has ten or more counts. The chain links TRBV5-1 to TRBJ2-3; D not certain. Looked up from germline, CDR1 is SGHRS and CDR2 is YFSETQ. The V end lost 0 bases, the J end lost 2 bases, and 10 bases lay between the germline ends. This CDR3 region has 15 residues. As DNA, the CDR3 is TGCGCCAGCAGCTTGGGGTCGTTCCACACAGATACGCAGTATTTT. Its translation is CASSLGSFHTDTQYF.

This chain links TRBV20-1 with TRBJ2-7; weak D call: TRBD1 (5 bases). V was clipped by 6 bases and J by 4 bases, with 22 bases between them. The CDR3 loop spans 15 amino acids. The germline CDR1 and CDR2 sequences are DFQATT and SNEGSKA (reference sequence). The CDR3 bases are TGCAGTGCCAACCCTGTACTGGGGCGCACGTACGAGCAGTACTTC. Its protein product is CSANPVLGRTYEQYF.

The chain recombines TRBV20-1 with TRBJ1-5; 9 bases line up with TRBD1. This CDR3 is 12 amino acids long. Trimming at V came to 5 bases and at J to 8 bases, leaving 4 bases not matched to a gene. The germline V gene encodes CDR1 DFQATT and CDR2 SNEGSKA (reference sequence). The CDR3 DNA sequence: TGCAGTGCTGGACAGGGGATTAAGCCCCAGCATTTT. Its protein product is CSAGQGIKPQHF.

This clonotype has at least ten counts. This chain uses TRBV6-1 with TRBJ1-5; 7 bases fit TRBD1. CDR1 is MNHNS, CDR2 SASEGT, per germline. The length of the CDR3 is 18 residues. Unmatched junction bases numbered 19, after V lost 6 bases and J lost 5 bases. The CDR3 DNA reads TGTGCCAGCAGCGAGAAGGGACAGACCTCGTCTCCCCATCAGCCCCAGCATTTT. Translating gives CASSEKGQTSSPHQPQHF.

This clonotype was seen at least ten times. CDR3 coding DNA: TGTGCCACCCAACGAGGGCTCCGAGACGAGCAGTACTTC. Translating it yields CATQRGLRDEQYF. The chain employs TRBV15 and TRBJ2-7, with D tentatively TRBD2 (5 bases). Per the germline V gene, CDR1 is LNHNV and CDR2 is YYDKDF (reference sequence). The CDR3 sequence is 13 residues long. V shed 8 bases and J shed 5 bases, with 16 bases lying between them. The complete variable domain, with remaining parts taken from reference TRBV15 and TRBJ2-7, reads DAMVIQNPRYQVTQFGKPVTLSCSQTLNHNVMYWYQQKSSQAPKLLFHYYDKDFNNEADTPDNFQSRRPNTSFCFLDIRSPGLGDTAMYLCATQRGLRDEQYFGPGTRLTVT.

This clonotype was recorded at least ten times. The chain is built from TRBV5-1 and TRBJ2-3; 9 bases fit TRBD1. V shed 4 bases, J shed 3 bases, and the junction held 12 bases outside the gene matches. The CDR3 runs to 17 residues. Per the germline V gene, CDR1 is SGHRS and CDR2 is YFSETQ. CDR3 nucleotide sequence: TGCGCCAGCAGCGGGCGGGACAGGGAGTGGAGGACAGATACGCAGTATTTT. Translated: CASSGRDREWRTDTQYF.

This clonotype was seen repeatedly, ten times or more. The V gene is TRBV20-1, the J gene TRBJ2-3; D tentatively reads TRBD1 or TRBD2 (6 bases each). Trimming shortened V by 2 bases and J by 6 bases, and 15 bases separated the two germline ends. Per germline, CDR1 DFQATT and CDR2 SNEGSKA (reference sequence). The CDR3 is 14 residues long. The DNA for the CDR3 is TGCAGTGCTAGACCTGGGGGGCCGGGGGATACGCAGTATTTT. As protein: CSARPGGPGDTQYF.

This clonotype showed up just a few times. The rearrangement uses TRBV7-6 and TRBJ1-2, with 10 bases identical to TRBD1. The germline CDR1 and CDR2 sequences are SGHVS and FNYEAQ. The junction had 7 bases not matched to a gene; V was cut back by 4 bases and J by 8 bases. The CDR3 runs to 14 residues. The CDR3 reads CASSSMDRGEGYTF. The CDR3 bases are TGTGCCAGCAGCTCGATGGACAGGGGGGAAGGCTACACCTTC.

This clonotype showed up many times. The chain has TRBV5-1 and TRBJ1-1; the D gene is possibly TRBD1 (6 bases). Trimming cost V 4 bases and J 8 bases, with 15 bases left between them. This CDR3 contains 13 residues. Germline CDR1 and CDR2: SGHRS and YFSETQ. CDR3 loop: CASSGERGQEAFF. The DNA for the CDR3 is TGCGCCAGCAGCGGGGAACGGGGACAAGAAGCTTTCTTT.

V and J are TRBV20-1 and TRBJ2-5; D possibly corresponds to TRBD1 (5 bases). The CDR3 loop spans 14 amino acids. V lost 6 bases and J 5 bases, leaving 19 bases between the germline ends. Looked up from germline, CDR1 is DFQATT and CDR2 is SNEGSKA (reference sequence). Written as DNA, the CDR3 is TGCAGTGCGCTGCCCCGCAGGGAAATGGAGACCCAGTACTTC. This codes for CSALPRREMETQYF.

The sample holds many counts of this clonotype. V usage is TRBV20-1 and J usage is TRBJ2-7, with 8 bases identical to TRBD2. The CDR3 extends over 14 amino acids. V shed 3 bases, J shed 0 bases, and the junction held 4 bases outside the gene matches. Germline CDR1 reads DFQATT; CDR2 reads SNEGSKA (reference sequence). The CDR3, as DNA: TGCAGTGCTAGCGGGGGGGAGAGCTCCTACGAGCAGTACTTC. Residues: CSASGGESSYEQYF.

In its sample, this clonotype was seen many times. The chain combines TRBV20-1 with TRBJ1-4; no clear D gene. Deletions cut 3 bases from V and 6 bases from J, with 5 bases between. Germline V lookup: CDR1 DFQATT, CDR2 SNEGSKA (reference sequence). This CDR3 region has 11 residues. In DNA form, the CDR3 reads TGCAGTGCTAGGTTCGATGAAAAACTGTTTTTT. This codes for CSARFDEKLFF.

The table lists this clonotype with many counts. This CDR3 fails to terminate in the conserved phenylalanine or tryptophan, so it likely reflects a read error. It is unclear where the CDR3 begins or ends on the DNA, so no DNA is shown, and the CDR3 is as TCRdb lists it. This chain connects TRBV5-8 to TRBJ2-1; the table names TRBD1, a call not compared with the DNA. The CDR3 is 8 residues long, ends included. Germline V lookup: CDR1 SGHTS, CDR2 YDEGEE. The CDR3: CASTPDRV.

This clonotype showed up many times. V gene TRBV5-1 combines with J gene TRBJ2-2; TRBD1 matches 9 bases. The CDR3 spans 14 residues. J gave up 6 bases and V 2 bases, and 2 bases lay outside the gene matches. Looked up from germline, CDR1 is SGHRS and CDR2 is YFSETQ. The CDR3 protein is CASSLRQGAGELFF. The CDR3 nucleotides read TGCGCCAGCAGCTTACGACAGGGGGCCGGGGAGCTGTTTTTT.

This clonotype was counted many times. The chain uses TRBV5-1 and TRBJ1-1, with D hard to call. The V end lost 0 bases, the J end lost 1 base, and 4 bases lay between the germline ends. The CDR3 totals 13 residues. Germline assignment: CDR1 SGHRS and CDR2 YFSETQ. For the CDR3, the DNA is TGCGCCAGCAGCTTGGACTCGAACACTGAAGCTTTCTTT. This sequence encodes CASSLDSNTEAFF.

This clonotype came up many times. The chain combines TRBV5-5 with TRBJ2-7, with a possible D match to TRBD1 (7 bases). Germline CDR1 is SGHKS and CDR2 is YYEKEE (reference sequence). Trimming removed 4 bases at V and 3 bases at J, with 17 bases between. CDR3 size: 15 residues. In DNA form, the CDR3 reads TGTGCCAGCAGCCCGCAGGGGGACTTTGACTACGAGCAGTACTTC. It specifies CASSPQGDFDYEQYF.

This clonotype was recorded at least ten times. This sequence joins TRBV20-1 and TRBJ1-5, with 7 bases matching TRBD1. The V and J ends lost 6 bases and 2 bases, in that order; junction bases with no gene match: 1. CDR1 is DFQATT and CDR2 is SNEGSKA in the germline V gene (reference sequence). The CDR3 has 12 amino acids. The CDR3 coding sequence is TGCAGTGCCAGGGGGGGCAATCAGCCCCAGCATTTT. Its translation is CSARGGNQPQHF.

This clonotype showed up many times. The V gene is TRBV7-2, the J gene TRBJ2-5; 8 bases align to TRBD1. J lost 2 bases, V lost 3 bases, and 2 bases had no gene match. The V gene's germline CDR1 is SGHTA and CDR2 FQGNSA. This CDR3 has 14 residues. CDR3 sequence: CASSFNRGQETQYF. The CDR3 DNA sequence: TGTGCCAGCAGCTTTAACAGGGGGCAAGAGACCCAGTACTTC.

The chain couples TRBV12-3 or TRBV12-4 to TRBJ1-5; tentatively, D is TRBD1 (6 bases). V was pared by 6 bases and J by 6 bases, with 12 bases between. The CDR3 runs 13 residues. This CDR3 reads CASSSTGSQPQHF. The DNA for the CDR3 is TGTGCCAGCAGCTCCACAGGGTCTCAGCCCCAGCATTTT.

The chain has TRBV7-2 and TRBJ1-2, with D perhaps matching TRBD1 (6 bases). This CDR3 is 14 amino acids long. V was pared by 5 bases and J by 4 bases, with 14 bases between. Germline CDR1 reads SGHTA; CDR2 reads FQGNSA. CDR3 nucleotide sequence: TGTGCCAGCAGCGGAAGCAGGGGATCCTATGGCTACACCTTC. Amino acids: CASSGSRGSYGYTF.

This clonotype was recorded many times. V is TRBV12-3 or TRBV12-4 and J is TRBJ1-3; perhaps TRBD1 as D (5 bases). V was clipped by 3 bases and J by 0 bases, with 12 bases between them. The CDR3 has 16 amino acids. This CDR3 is CASSFPTVSSGNTIYF. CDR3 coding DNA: TGTGCCAGCAGTTTTCCGACAGTTAGCTCTGGAAACACCATATATTTT.

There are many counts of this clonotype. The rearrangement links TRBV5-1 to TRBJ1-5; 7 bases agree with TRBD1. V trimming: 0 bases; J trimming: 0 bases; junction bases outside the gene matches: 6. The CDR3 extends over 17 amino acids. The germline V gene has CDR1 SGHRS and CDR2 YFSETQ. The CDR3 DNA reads TGCGCCAGCAGCTTGGGAGGGGGCGCGTATAGCAATCAGCCCCAGCATTTT. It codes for CASSLGGGAYSNQPQHF.

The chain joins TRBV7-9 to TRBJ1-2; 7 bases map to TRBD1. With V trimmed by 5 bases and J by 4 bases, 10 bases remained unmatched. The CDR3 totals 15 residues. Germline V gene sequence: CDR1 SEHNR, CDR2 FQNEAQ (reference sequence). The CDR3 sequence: CASSEAGQTFYGYTF. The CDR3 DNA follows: TGTGCCAGCAGCGAGGCGGGACAGACCTTCTATGGCTACACCTTC.